The present entry profiles one T cell receptor (beta chain) with its context. Its target is not known. After extraction with the RNeasy kit, roughly 0.45 to 1 ug of the RNA was reverse transcribed using random hexamers. One entry per CDR3 protein results from TCRdb running MiXCR on the immunoSEQ multiplex PCR reads. The sample lists fewer than 140,000 distinct CDR3 sequences; 94% were seen once. Blood CD8+ and CD4+ T cells underwent high-throughput TCR beta sequencing. TEMRA cells were enriched by FACS, while CD8+ and CD4+ T cells were obtained through a negative isolation that was performed magnetically. Trimming removed 0 bases at V and 0 bases at J, with 12 bases between. Germline assignment: CDR1 DFQATT and CDR2 SNEGSKA (reference sequence). The CDR3 runs 15 residues. The data belong to a study of CD8 T cells in Susac syndrome. Study-level background: Patients with Susac syndrome were, at the time of blood collection, therapy-naive, maintained on corticosteroids, or maintained on intravenous immunoglobulin alone. Broader study findings: Among active patients and in TEMRA cells, CD8+ clonal expansion in Susac reached its peak.

The origin of this receptor is a human donor with Susac syndrome. This chain uses TRBV20-1 with TRBJ2-7; D is unclear. Sequencing input: CD8+ T cells from PBMCs. The CDR3: CSARDQEAGSYEQYF. CDR3 sequence (DNA): TGCAGTGCTAGAGATCAGGAAGCCGGCTCCTACGAGCAGTACTTC.